The clone carrying this T cell receptor beta chain was seen just once. This sample is part of a study of shared clonotypes between healthy human individuals. TCRdb's copy holds only in-frame clones and misses some; the assay was immunoSEQ multiplex PCR. The sample contains about 1.5 million clones, approximately 98% of which appear only once. The CDR3 has 16 amino acids. The germline V gene has CDR1 MDHEN and CDR2 SYDVKM. Unmatched junction bases numbered 6, after V lost 3 bases and J lost 2 bases. This TCR derives from a man aged 30 to 45 in good health. The sample was naive CD4+ T cells sorted from blood. Subset meaning: CD45RA+ positively selected. This chain connects TRBV28 to TRBJ2-2; 7 positions match TRBD2. DNA for the CDR3: TGTGCCAGCAGTTTTGGAGCGGGGCTCAACACCGGGGAGCTGTTTTTT. Amino acids: CASSFGAGLNTGELFF.